Below, 8 T cell receptor beta chains from the same sample are listed, as sequenced in a study of blood T cells in healthy people across ages. A J-beta primer mix and a sample-barcoded 5' primer were used in a second PCR of about 7 to 12 cycles. TCRdb reprocessed the 5' RACE reads with MiXCR, giving one entry per CDR3 protein. The table records around 780,000 distinct CDR3 sequences, approximately 60% of them present only once. Sequences were obtained from blood. The receptors stem from a man aged 40-49 years in good health.

A note on this clonotype: Relative to the germline gene, one junction end is altered; a read error may explain this. The CDR3 nucleotides are TGTGCCAGCAGCCCACCTCGGAACACTGAGGCTTTCTTT. This translates into CASSPPRNTEAFF. The chain combines TRBV5-5 with TRBJ1-1; D gene unclear. CDR1 is SGHKS and CDR2 is YYEKEE in the germline V gene (reference sequence). There are 13 residues in the CDR3.

The V and J genes are TRBV6-1 and TRBJ2-3; D may match TRBD1 or TRBD2 (6 bases each). The CDR3 is 15 amino acids. V was clipped by 6 bases and J by 5 bases, with 18 bases between them. The germline gives CDR1 MNHNS, CDR2 SASEGT. The CDR3 here is CASREGGQTEDTQYF. The CDR3 DNA is TGTGCCAGCAGGGAGGGAGGACAGACGGAAGATACGCAGTATTTT.

The J gene is TRBJ2-7, the V gene TRBV5-6, with TRBD2 as a possible D gene (6 bases). The CDR3 loop spans 16 amino acids. Looked up from germline, CDR1 is SGHDT and CDR2 is YYEEEE. V was pared by 4 bases and J by 3 bases, with 20 bases between. CDR3 amino acids: CASSETGEGTYYEQYF. DNA for the CDR3: TGTGCCAGCAGCGAAACCGGGGAAGGGACTTACTACGAGCAGTACTTC.

J is TRBJ2-3 and V is TRBV4-2; D is undetermined. The germline gives CDR1 LGHNA, CDR2 YNFKEQ. The V and J ends lost 0 bases and 0 bases respectively, with 4 bases between them. The CDR3 loop spans 14 amino acids. CDR3 sequence reads: CASSQELSTDTQYF. The CDR3 DNA is TGTGCCAGCAGCCAAGAGCTAAGCACAGATACGCAGTATTTT.

The chain carries TRBV7-9 and TRBJ2-7; D gene uncertain. The closer fit of TRBJ2-5 to the DNA end suggests the J call may be wrong. The germline gives CDR1 SEHNR, CDR2 FQNEAQ (reference sequence). The CDR3 has 13 residues. CDR3 sequence: CASSLISGETQYF. CDR3 DNA sequence: TGTGCCAGCAGCTTGATTTCTGGGGAGACCCAGTACTTC.

The rearrangement joins TRBV7-9 to TRBJ2-1; TRBD2 agrees at 7 bases. V lost 6 bases, J lost 2 bases, and 10 bases stayed unmatched. CDR1 is SEHNR, CDR2 FQNEAQ, per germline (reference sequence). The CDR3 runs 16 residues. CDR3 bases: TGTGCCAGCAGTCAAAGGGGAGCGGGGCCCTACAATGAGCAGTTCTTC. It translates to CASSQRGAGPYNEQFF.

This clonotype was observed a few times. The V and J genes are TRBV6-5 and TRBJ2-5; D may match TRBD1 or TRBD2 (5 bases each). Germline V gene data show CDR1 as MNHEY and CDR2 as SVGAGI. With 2 bases removed from V and 4 bases from J, the gap between germline ends came to 14 bases. There are 15 residues in the CDR3. CDR3 nucleotides: TGTGCCAGCAGTTACGGGATCAGGGACGGAGAGACCCAGTACTTC. Amino acid sequence: CASSYGIRDGETQYF.

This rearrangement joins TRBV20-1 to TRBJ2-5, with 10 bases matching TRBD2. The length of the CDR3 is 15 residues. The V and J ends lost 1 base and 6 bases, in that order; junction bases with no gene match: 8. The germline V gene has CDR1 DFQATT and CDR2 SNEGSKA (reference sequence). CDR3 sequence: CSARGGLAGVKTQYF. For the CDR3, the DNA is TGCAGTGCTAGAGGGGGCCTAGCGGGGGTAAAGACCCAGTACTTC.